This T cell receptor beta chain is from a study of blood T cell repertoires in COVID-19. Study as a whole: Specimens from acute and convalescent COVID-19 originated in the United States, Italy and Spain. T cells, B-cell-depleted T cells, or PBMCs provided the cDNA or gDNA that served as material.

The V gene's germline CDR1 is SNHLY and CDR2 FYNNEI. The CDR3 spans 17 residues. Trimming left V 4 bases short and J 3 bases short, with 21 bases between. Per the original methods: Nucleated cell counts were estimated from reference gene primer amplification. Libraries were prepared by immunoSEQ multiplex PCR; TCRdb keeps only in-frame clonotypes and omits some of them. The D gene and trimming were derived from the DNA, and the V and J assignments and clone size from that table. The table includes 110,000 or so clones, 81% detected once. The chain couples TRBV2 to TRBJ1-1; D perhaps matches TRBD1 (5 bases). The TCR was taken from a man in his fifties or sixties with acute or convalescent COVID-19. The specimen was peripheral blood. For the CDR3, the DNA is TGTGCCAGCAGTGTAGAGAATACAGGTCTCTACCACACTGAAGCTTTCTTT. Its protein product is CASSVENTGLYHTEAFF.